One T cell receptor (beta chain) is described in this entry. Documented time point: baseline, week 1 (first vaccination visit). The treatment was: pre-vaccination baseline after standard-of-care therapy. The repertoire was sequenced with immunoSEQ multiplex PCR; TCRdb's copy has only in-frame clones and lacks some. The sample contains roughly 68,000 clones, 70% to 80% of which appear only once. The entry originates in a study of a mutant IDH1 vaccine in newly diagnosed glioma. J was trimmed by 6 bases and V by 4 bases; bases with no gene match: 3. CDR3 length equals 12 residues. Germline V gene data show CDR1 as LNHDA and CDR2 as SQIVND (reference sequence).

The sample consisted of PBMCs, taken from a glioma patient treated with radiotherapy, temozolomide or both. The sequence derives from a man between 50 and 59 years old with glioma. The chain combines TRBV19 with TRBJ2-7; 7 nucleotides line up with TRBD1. The CDR3 here is CASSTHRGEQYF. The CDR3 DNA sequence: TGTGCCAGTAGTACCCACAGGGGCGAGCAGTACTTC. Complete variable domain (other parts from reference TRBV19 and TRBJ2-7): DGGITQSPKYLFRKEGQNVTLSCEQNLNHDAMYWYRQDPGQGLRLIYYSQIVNDFQKGDIAEGYSVSREKKESFPLTVTSAQKNPTAFYLCASSTHRGEQYFGPGTRLTVT.